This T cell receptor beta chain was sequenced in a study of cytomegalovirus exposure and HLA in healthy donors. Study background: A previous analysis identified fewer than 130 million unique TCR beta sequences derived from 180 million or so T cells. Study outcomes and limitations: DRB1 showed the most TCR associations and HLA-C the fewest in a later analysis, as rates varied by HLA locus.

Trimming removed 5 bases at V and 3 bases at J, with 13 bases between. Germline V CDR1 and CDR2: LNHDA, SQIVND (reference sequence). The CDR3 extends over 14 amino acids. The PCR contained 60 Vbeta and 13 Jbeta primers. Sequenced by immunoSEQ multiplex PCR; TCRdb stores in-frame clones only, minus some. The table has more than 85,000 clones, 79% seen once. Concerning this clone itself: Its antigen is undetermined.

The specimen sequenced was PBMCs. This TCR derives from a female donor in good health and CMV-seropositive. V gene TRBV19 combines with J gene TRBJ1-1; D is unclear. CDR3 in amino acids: CASSGGDRDTEAFF. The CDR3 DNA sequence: TGTGCCAGTAGTGGCGGGGATAGGGACACTGAAGCTTTCTTT.